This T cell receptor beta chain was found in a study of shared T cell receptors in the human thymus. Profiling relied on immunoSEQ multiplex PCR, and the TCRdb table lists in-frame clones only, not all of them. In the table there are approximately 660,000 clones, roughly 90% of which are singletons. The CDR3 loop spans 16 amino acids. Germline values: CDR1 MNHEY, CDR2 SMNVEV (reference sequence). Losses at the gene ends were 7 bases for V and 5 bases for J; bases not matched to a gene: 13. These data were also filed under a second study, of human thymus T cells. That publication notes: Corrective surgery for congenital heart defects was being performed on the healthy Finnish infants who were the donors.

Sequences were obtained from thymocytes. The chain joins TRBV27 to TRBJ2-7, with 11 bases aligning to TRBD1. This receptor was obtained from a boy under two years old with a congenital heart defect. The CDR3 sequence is CASTATRGQGGHEQYF. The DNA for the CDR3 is TGTGCCAGCACCGCGACCAGGGGACAGGGGGGCCACGAGCAGTACTTC.